Given below is one T cell receptor beta chain in context. This entry belongs to a study of blood T cell repertoires in COVID-19. At the level of the study: Nucleic acid was either cDNA or gDNA, and it came from T cells, B-cell-depleted T cells, or PBMCs.

The V gene end was trimmed by 1 base and the J gene end by 2 bases; junction bases not matched to a gene: 10. Germline V CDR1 and CDR2: SGHTA, FQGNSA. The CDR3 sequence is 17 residues long. Repertoires were generated with immunoSEQ multiplex PCR, while TCRdb's copy carries only in-frame clones and drops some. Of roughly 70,000 clones listed, roughly 78% are singletons. The source is a human donor in a cohort sampled during active COVID-19. Sequencing was performed on peripheral blood. This sequence joins TRBV7-2 and TRBJ2-7; 8 bases match TRBD1. CDR3 DNA sequence: TGTGCCAGCAGCTTAGTCGGACAGGGTAATTATCCCTACGAGCAGTACTTC. It specifies CASSLVGQGNYPYEQYF. Supplemented by reference TRBV7-2 and TRBJ2-7, the full variable domain reads GAGVSQSPSNKVTEKGKDVELRCDPISGHTALYWYRQSLGQGLEFLIYFQGNSAPDKSGLPSDRFSAERTGGSVSTLTIQRTQQEDSAVYLCASSLVGQGNYPYEQYFGPGTRLTVT.